Listed below are T cell receptor beta chains from one sample, sequenced in a study of PD-L1 blockade in urothelial cancer. The repertoire was sequenced with immunoSEQ multiplex PCR; TCRdb's copy has only in-frame clones and lacks some. The data hold about 41,000 clones, with approximately 85% observed a single time. The material sequenced was PBMCs, taken around atezolizumab (anti-PD-L1) treatment. The receptors shown here come from a man between 65 and 85 years old with urothelial cancer. CDR3s include the opening cysteine and the closing phenylalanine or tryptophan. D genes are given only for firm matches. Not every row has a clone size; where given, it reads once, few, many or a size class.

TGTGCCACCGGACTAGCGGGAGGGCGGCATGAGCAGTTCTTC CATGLAGGRHEQFF TRBJ2-1 once TRBV2 TRBD2
TGCGCCAGCAGCGGCGGTAGCGGGAGCGGAGGCGGGGAGCTGTTTTTT CASSGGSGSGGGELFF TRBJ2-2 . TRBV5-1 TRBD2
TGCAGCGTTGTAACAGGGGGCTACGAGCAGTACTTC CSVVTGGYEQYF TRBJ2-7 . TRBV29-1 TRBD1
TGTGCCAGTTTTGGACAGGGGGCGATAGGCTATGGCTACACCTTC CASFGQGAIGYGYTF TRBJ1-2 . TRBV27 TRBD1
TGTGCCAGCAGTTCCTTAGCGGGAGTCGGGACCGGGGAGCTGTTTTTT CASSSLAGVGTGELFF TRBJ2-2 . TRBV27 TRBD2
TGTGCCTGGAGTTACAGACCCCTTGACAATGAGCAGTTCTTC CAWSYRPLDNEQFF TRBJ2-1 . TRBV30 .
TGTGCCAGCAGCTTGAGCTCCTACGAGCAGTACTTC CASSLSSYEQYF TRBJ2-7 . TRBV11-2 .
TGTGCCAGCAGTTTAGGGCAGGCTGGTGCCGAGCAGTACTTC CASSLGQAGAEQYF TRBJ2-7 once TRBV28 .
TGTGCCTGGAGTGTCAGAGGAACCGGGGAGCTGTTTTTT CAWSVRGTGELFF TRBJ2-2 . TRBV30 .
TGCAGCGTTGAGGGACAGGGTAACTATGGCTACACCTTC CSVEGQGNYGYTF TRBJ1-2 once TRBV29-1 TRBD1
TGTGCCAGCAGTGACGGGCAGAGCACAAGCTCCTACAATGAGCAGTTCTTC CASSDGQSTSSYNEQFF TRBJ2-1 . TRBV6-4 .
TGTGCCAGCAGTGACGGAGGATACGAGCAGTACTTC CASSDGGYEQYF TRBJ2-7 . TRBV2 .
TGTGCCACCAGCAGAGATCAACAGGGAGTTAGCTTCCGGCAGTACTTC CATSRDQQGVSFRQYF TRBJ2-7 . TRBV15 .
TGTGCCAGCAGCTCCCTGGCCCCTCGCACAGATACGCAGTATTTT CASSSLAPRTDTQYF TRBJ2-3 . TRBV28 .
TGTGCCAGTAGCGCAGGGTGGGATCAGCCCCAGCATTTT CASSAGWDQPQHF TRBJ1-5 . TRBV19 .
TGCGCCAGCAGCCCGGTGACATCACCGACTGAAGCTTTCTTT CASSPVTSPTEAFF TRBJ1-1 . TRBV5-1 .
TGTGCCAGCAGTGGGGCGAGGGCGGGGGCCTATGGCTACACCTTC CASSGARAGAYGYTF TRBJ1-2 . TRBV2 .
TGTGCCAGCAGTCCGGACAGGGTCAGCTACGAGCAGTACTTC CASSPDRVSYEQYF TRBJ2-7 once TRBV27 TRBD1
TGTGCCAGCAGCGTAGACACCTCCTACGAGCAGTACTTC CASSVDTSYEQYF TRBJ2-7 . TRBV9 .
TGTGCCAGCACTCGGGACAGGGTGGGGGAGCAGTACTTC CASTRDRVGEQYF TRBJ2-7 . TRBV6-1 TRBD1
TGTGCCAGCAGGTCTAGCGGGATTGAGACCCAGTACTTC CASRSSGIETQYF TRBJ2-5 . TRBV6-1 TRBD2
TGTGCCAGCAGCTTAGTGACAGCTGGGATTGTAAAACTGTTTTTT CASSLVTAGIVKLFF TRBJ1-4 . TRBV11-2 .
TGTGCCAGCAGCCCAGGGGGGACAGGGTACACTGAAGCTTTCTTT CASSPGGTGYTEAFF TRBJ1-1 . TRBV11-2 TRBD1
TGTGCCAGCCGGAGGGAGGCAACCTACGAGCAGTACTTC CASRREATYEQYF TRBJ2-7 . TRBV6-1 .
TGTGCCAGCAGTCCTTTTCCGGGACCACGGGGGAGCACTGAAGCTTTCTTT CASSPFPGPRGSTEAFF TRBJ1-1 . TRBV28 .
TGTGCCACCAGCAGAGAGGGGTACGGACGGGGCGAGCAGTACTTC CATSREGYGRGEQYF TRBJ2-7 . TRBV15 .
TGTGCCAGCAGACTAGGGACTAGCGGGAGGATTGAGCAGTTCTTC CASRLGTSGRIEQFF TRBJ2-1 . TRBV28 TRBD2
TGTGCCAGCAGTGAATTCCTGAGCTCTGGAAACACCATATATTTT CASSEFLSSGNTIYF TRBJ1-3 . TRBV6-1 .
TGTGCCAGCAGCTTGGAATCAGTCTCTGGGGCCAACGTCCTGACTTTC CASSLESVSGANVLTF TRBJ2-6 . TRBV5-8 .
TGTGCCAGCAGCCCTGGCAGGTTTTGGAATGAGCAGTTCTTC CASSPGRFWNEQFF TRBJ2-1 . TRBV11-2 .
TGTGCCAGCAGTTTAGAGAGGAACACTGAAGCTTTCTTT CASSLERNTEAFF TRBJ1-1 . TRBV27 .
TGCGCCAGCAGCACCGGACAGGGGAGCTCCTACAATGAGCAGTTCTTC CASSTGQGSSYNEQFF TRBJ2-1 . TRBV5-1 TRBD1
TGTGCCAGCAGCGGGACAGGGTATGGGGAGACCCAGTACTTC CASSGTGYGETQYF TRBJ2-5 . TRBV9 TRBD1
TGTGCCAGCAGCTTTAGGGACGGGAGGGATCAGCCCCAGCATTTT CASSFRDGRDQPQHF TRBJ1-5 . TRBV5-5 .
TGTGCCAGCAGTGAAACACGAGGGACTAGTCATCTCTTC CASSETRGTSHLF TRBJ2-1 . TRBV2 TRBD2
TGTGCCAGCTCACCGGGCAGCTACGAGCAGTACTTC CASSPGSYEQYF TRBJ2-7 . TRBV18 .
TGTGCCTGGAGTACCGGGTCCGCTAGCACAGATACGCAGTATTTT CAWSTGSASTDTQYF TRBJ2-3 . TRBV30 .
TGTGCCAGCAACAGTGGAGGGGATACGCAGTATTTT CASNSGGDTQYF TRBJ2-3 once TRBV7-3 .
TGTGCCAGCTCACTACGGACAGGGGATAGCTCCTACAATGAGCAGTTCTTC CASSLRTGDSSYNEQFF TRBJ2-1 . TRBV18 TRBD1
TGTGCCATCAGGGGGACAGGGTCTTACGAGCAGTACTTC CAIRGTGSYEQYF TRBJ2-7 . TRBV10-3 TRBD1
TGTGCCAGCAGTGAGACAGGCCAGAATGAGCAGTTCTTC CASSETGQNEQFF TRBJ2-1 . TRBV2 .
TGCGCCAGCAGCTCTTCGTCCTTTTCGACATCCTACCAAGAGACCCAGTACTTC CASSSSSFSTSYQETQYF TRBJ2-5 . TRBV5-1 .
TGCGCCAGCAGCCCTTGGGACAGGGCGGGGAGCACAGATACGCAGTATTTT CASSPWDRAGSTDTQYF TRBJ2-3 . TRBV5-1 TRBD1
TGTGCCTGGAGTACAGGGGGCCTCGAGCAGTACTTC CAWSTGGLEQYF TRBJ2-7 . TRBV30 TRBD1
TGCGCCAGCAGCTTGGCCGGACAGGGAATTAGGGTCGCCTCCTACGAGCAGTACTTC CASSLAGQGIRVASYEQYF TRBJ2-7 . TRBV5-1 TRBD1
TGTGCCTGGAGTGTAGCGGGAGGGCCGAAGCAGTTCTTC CAWSVAGGPKQFF TRBJ2-1 few TRBV30 TRBD2
TGTGCCAGCAGAAAGGGACAGACGAACACTGAAGCTTTCTTT CASRKGQTNTEAFF TRBJ1-1 few TRBV6-5 TRBD1
TGTGCCTGGAGGACCTCCGGGACAGGGGTTCAGCCCCAGCATTTT CAWRTSGTGVQPQHF TRBJ1-5 . TRBV30 TRBD1
TGTGCCTGGGATCACGACAGGGCCAGCAATCAGCCCCAGCATTTT CAWDHDRASNQPQHF TRBJ1-5 . TRBV30 TRBD1
TGTGCCAGCAGCCATTCGACTAGCGGGAGAGGCTACGTCAAAAACATTCAGTACTTC CASSHSTSGRGYVKNIQYF TRBJ2-4 once TRBV7-9 TRBD2
TGCGCCAGCAGTTCGGGACAGGGAAACAATCAGCCCCAGCATTTT CASSSGQGNNQPQHF TRBJ1-5 . TRBV10-1 TRBD1
TGTGCCATCAGTGAGTCGGGGGGTCTAGCCAAAAACATTCAGTACTTC CAISESGGLAKNIQYF TRBJ2-4 . TRBV10-3 .
TGTGCCAGCAGTCCCCCCCAGCCGACAGGGGCTAACTATGGCTACACCTTC CASSPPQPTGANYGYTF TRBJ1-2 . TRBV28 TRBD1
TGTGCCACCATCCCCGGGACAGTTTACTATGGCTACACCTTC CATIPGTVYYGYTF TRBJ1-2 . TRBV2 TRBD1
TGTGCCAGCAGCCTACAGGGGAACACTGAAGCTTTCTTT CASSLQGNTEAFF TRBJ1-1 . TRBV7-3 .